This T cell receptor beta chain was sequenced during a study of blood T cell repertoires in COVID-19. Across the whole study: COVID-19 samples from acute and convalescent phases originated in the United States, Italy and Spain. T cells, B-cell-depleted T cells, or PBMCs supplied cDNA or gDNA.

Original methodology: Amplification of reference gene primers was used by the study to estimate nucleated cell counts. Assay used: immunoSEQ multiplex PCR; TCRdb lists only in-frame clones, some missing. V and J calls and clone size are copied from that table; D and trimming were computed from the DNA. The sample lists about 63,000 clones, around three quarters seen once, with over 30% in the top ten. The CDR3 runs 15 residues. V was clipped by 5 bases and J by 5 bases; unmatched bases: 4. Germline CDR1 reads MNHEY; CDR2 reads SVGAGI. This chain links TRBV6-5 with TRBJ2-3, with TRBD2 matching over 13 bases. This receptor was taken from a human donor in a cohort sampled during active COVID-19. The specimen was peripheral blood. The CDR3: CASSRGTSGVDTQYF. The CDR3 coding sequence is TGTGCCAGCAGTCGTGGGACTAGCGGGGTAGATACGCAGTATTTT.